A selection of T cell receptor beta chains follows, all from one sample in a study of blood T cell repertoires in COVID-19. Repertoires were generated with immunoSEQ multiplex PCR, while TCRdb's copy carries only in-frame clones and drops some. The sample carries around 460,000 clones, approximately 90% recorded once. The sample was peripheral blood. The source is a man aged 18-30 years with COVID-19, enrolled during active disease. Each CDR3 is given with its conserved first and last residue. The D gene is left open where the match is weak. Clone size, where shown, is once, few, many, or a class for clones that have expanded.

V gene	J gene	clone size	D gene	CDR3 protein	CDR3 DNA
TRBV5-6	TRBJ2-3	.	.	CASSSADTQYF	TGTGCCAGCAGCTCAGCGGATACGCAGTATTTT
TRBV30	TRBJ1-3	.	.	CAWSRSGNTIYF	TGTGCCTGGTCCCGTTCTGGAAACACCATATATTTT
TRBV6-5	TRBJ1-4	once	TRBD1	CASSHMTGGGPELFF	TGTGCCAGCAGTCATATGACAGGGGGGGGTCCGGAACTGTTTTTT
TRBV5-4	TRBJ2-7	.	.	CASSLGLTESYEQYF	TGTGCCAGCAGCTTGGGGCTAACAGAGAGCTACGAGCAGTACTTC
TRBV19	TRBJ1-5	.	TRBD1	CASSMAGGFWQPQHF	TGTGCCAGTAGCATGGCAGGGGGTTTTTGGCAGCCCCAGCATTTT
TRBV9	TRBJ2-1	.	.	CASTLGAETYNEQFF	TGTGCCAGCACCCTTGGAGCGGAGACCTACAATGAGCAGTTCTTC
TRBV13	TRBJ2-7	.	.	CASSSDPLSGPTYEQYF	TGTGCCAGCAGCTCGGACCCTCTTAGCGGACCCACCTACGAGCAGTACTTC
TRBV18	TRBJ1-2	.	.	CASSPYSRPHGYTF	TGTGCCAGCTCACCTTACAGTCGCCCACATGGCTACACCTTC
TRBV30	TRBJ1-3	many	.	CAWKRSGNTIYF	TGTGCCTGGAAGCGGAGTGGAAACACCATATATTTT
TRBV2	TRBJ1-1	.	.	CASREVPGVVTEAFF	TGTGCCAGCAGAGAAGTACCAGGGGTGGTCACTGAAGCTTTCTTT
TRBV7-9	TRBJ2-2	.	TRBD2	CASSPKSGLAGHTGELFF	TGTGCCAGCAGCCCTAAGTCCGGACTAGCGGGACACACCGGGGAGCTGTTTTTT
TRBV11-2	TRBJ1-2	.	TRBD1	CASRLQGALGYTF	TGTGCCAGCAGGTTACAGGGGGCCCTTGGCTACACCTTC
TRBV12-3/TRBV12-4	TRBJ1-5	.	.	CASSLQSNQPQHF	TGTGCCAGCAGTTTACAAAGCAATCAGCCCCAGCATTTT
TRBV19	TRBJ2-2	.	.	CATTRQGGDTGELFF	TGTGCCACTACCCGGCAGGGCGGGGACACCGGGGAGCTGTTTTTT
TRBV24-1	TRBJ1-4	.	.	CATSEQDGILFF	TGTGCCACCAGTGAGCAGGATGGTATCCTGTTTTTT
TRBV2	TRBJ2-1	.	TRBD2	CASRANPGLAGGVPYNEQFF	TGTGCCAGCAGAGCAAACCCGGGACTAGCGGGAGGAGTCCCCTACAATGAGCAGTTCTTC
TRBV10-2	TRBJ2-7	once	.	CASSEATGAGEQYF	TGCGCCAGCAGTGAGGCGACTGGAGCTGGGGAGCAGTACTTC
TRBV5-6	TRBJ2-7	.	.	CASSFSTAYEQYF	TGTGCCAGCAGCTTCTCGACAGCCTACGAGCAGTACTTC
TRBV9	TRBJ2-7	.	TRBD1	CASSVATGQWYEQYF	TGTGCCAGCAGCGTAGCGACAGGGCAGTGGTACGAGCAGTACTTC
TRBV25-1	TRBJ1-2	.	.	CASSEWAQGGGYTF	TGTGCCAGCAGTGAATGGGCACAGGGCGGAGGCTACACCTTC
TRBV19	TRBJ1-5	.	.	CASSRQGLGSGNQPQHF	TGTGCCAGTAGTCGTCAGGGGCTCGGGTCGGGAAATCAGCCCCAGCATTTT
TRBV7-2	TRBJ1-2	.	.	CASSLRVQGPYGYTF	TGTGCCAGCAGCTTACGCGTGCAGGGGCCCTATGGCTACACCTTC
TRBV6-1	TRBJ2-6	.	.	CASSEGATGANVLTF	TGTGCCAGCAGTGAAGGGGCTACTGGGGCCAACGTCCTGACTTTC
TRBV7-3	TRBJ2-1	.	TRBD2	CASSPWTSGRNEQFF	TGTGCCAGCAGCCCGTGGACTAGCGGGAGAAATGAGCAGTTCTTC
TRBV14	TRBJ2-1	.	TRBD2	CASSHTSGRVRYNEQFF	TGTGCCAGCAGCCACACTAGCGGGAGGGTTAGGTACAATGAGCAGTTCTTC
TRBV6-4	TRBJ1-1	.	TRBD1	CASSVPGQGDTEAFF	TGTGCCAGCAGTGTCCCGGGACAGGGAGACACTGAAGCTTTCTTT
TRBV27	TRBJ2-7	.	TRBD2	CASSLSGTTYEQYF	TGTGCCAGCAGTTTATCGGGGACTACCTACGAGCAGTACTTC
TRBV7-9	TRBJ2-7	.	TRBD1	CASSSTGGFSYEQYF	TGTGCCAGCAGTAGTACAGGGGGTTTTTCCTACGAGCAGTACTTC
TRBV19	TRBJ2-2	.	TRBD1	CASSYRGQGWTGELFF	TGTGCCAGTAGTTACCGTGGACAGGGTTGGACCGGGGAGCTGTTTTTT
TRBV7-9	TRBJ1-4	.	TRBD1	CASSPGTGSEKLFF	TGTGCCAGCAGCCCTGGGACAGGGAGTGAAAAACTGTTTTTT
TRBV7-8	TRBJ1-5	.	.	CASSLEGVGVNQPQHF	TGTGCCAGCAGCTTAGAAGGGGTAGGGGTCAATCAGCCCCAGCATTTT
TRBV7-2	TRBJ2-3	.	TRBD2	CASSLVSGGGDTQYF	TGTGCCAGCAGCTTAGTTAGCGGGGGAGGAGATACGCAGTATTTT
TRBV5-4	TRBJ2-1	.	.	CASSLGSRVAYNEQFF	TGTGCCAGCAGCTTGGGATCCAGGGTCGCCTACAATGAGCAGTTCTTC
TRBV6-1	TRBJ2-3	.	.	CASSGGTRFSTDTQYF	TGTGCCAGCAGTGGAGGGACTCGTTTCAGCACAGATACGCAGTATTTT
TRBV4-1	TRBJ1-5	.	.	CASSQPTGTRNNQPQHF	TGCGCCAGCAGCCAACCAACTGGGACAAGGAACAATCAGCCCCAGCATTTT
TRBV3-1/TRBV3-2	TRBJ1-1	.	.	CASTLGGAEAFF	TGTGCCAGCACCTTGGGGGGTGCTGAAGCTTTCTTT
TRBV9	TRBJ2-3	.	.	CASSVGQLTDTQYF	TGTGCCAGCAGCGTAGGACAGCTCACAGATACGCAGTATTTT
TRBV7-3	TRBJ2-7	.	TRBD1	CASSPNRGEQYF	TGTGCCAGCAGCCCGAACAGGGGCGAGCAGTACTTC
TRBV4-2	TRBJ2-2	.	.	CASSQDLGLSNTGELFF	TGTGCCAGCAGCCAAGATTTGGGACTGTCGAACACCGGGGAGCTGTTTTTT
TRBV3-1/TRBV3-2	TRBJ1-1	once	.	CASSLTGSEAFF	TGTGCCAGCAGCCTAACAGGGTCTGAAGCTTTCTTT
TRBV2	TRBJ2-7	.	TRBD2	CASSIRLAGYEQYF	TGTGCCAGCTCGATTCGACTAGCGGGCTACGAGCAGTACTTC
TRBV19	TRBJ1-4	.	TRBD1	CASSNRGDQEKLFF	TGTGCCAGTAGTAACAGGGGCGACCAAGAAAAACTGTTTTTT
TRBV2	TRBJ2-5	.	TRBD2	CASSAGTSGGETQYF	TGTGCCAGCAGCGCCGGGACTAGCGGGGGTGAGACCCAGTACTTC
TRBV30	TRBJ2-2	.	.	CAWSRGGSLFANTGELFF	TGTGCCTGGAGTAGGGGGGGCTCACTGTTCGCGAACACCGGGGAGCTGTTTTTT
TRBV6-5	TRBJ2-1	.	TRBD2	CASSPGLAVEYEQFF	TGTGCCAGCAGTCCGGGACTAGCGGTTGAGTATGAGCAGTTCTTC
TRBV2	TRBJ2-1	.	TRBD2	CASDRGGAYNEQFF	TGTGCCAGCGATCGCGGGGGGGCCTACAATGAGCAGTTCTTC
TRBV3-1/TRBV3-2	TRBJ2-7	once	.	CASSQSAGEQYF	TGTGCCAGCAGCCAGTCAGCCGGGGAGCAGTACTTC
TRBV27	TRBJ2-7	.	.	CASTSTSYEQYF	TGTGCCAGCACTAGTACCTCCTACGAGCAGTACTTC
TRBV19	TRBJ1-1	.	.	CASSEFTEAFF	TGTGCCAGTAGCGAGTTCACTGAAGCTTTCTTT
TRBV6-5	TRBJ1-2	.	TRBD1	CASSRQGFGYTF	TGTGCCAGCAGTAGACAGGGGTTTGGCTACACCTTC
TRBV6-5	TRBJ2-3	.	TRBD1	CASSQTGGTTDTQYF	TGTGCCAGCAGTCAGACAGGGGGCACCACAGATACGCAGTATTTT
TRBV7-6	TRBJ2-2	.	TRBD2	CASSGGRDFGWELFF	TGTGCCAGCAGCGGGGGGAGGGATTTTGGTTGGGAGCTGTTTTTT
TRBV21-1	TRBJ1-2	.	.	CASSKTGLRYGYTF	TGTGCCAGCAGCAAAACAGGGTTAAGATATGGCTACACCTTC
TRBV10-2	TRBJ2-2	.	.	CASNRDVGGELFF	TGCGCCAGCAACAGGGACGTTGGCGGGGAGCTGTTTTTT
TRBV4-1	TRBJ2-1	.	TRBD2	CASSQVIAGGHDEQFF	TGCGCCAGCAGCCAAGTCATTGCGGGAGGTCATGATGAGCAGTTCTTC
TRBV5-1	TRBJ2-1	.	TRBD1	CASDDIPGQGLNEQFF	TGCGCCAGCGACGACATTCCGGGACAGGGACTAAATGAGCAGTTCTTC
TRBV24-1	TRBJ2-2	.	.	CATSDFSRVNTGELFF	TGTGCCACCAGTGATTTTAGCCGGGTGAACACCGGGGAGCTGTTTTTT